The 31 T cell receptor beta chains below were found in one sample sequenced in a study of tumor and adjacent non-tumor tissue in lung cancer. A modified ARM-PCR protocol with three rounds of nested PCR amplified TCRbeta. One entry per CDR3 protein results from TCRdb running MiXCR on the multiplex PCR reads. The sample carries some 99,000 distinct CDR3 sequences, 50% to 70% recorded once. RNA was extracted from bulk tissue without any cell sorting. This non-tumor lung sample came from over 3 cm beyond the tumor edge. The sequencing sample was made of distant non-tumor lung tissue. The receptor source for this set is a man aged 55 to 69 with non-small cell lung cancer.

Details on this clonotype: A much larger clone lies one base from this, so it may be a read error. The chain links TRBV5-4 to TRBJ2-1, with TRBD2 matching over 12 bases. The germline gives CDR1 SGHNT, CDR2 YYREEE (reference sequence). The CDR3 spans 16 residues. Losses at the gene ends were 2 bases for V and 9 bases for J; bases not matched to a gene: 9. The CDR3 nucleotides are TGTGCCAGCAGCTTTGGTGGACTAGCGGGAAGGATTGAGCAGTTCTTC. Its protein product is CASSFGGLAGRIEQFF.

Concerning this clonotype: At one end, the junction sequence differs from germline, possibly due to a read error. The CDR3 DNA reads as TGTGCCAGCGGCCAAGATCTGGCAGCGGGAGGCGGAACAGATACGCAGTATTTT. Translating gives CASGQDLAAGGGTDTQYF. The V gene is TRBV4-2, the J gene TRBJ2-3, with TRBD2 identical over 9 bases. This CDR3 contains 18 residues. CDR1 LGHNA and CDR2 YNFKEQ come from the germline V gene.

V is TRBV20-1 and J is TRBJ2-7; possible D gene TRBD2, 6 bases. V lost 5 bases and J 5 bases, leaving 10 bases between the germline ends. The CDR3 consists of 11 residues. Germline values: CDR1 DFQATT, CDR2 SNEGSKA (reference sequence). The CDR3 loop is CSADGGHEQYF. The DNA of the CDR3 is TGCAGTGCTGACGGGGGTCACGAGCAGTACTTC.

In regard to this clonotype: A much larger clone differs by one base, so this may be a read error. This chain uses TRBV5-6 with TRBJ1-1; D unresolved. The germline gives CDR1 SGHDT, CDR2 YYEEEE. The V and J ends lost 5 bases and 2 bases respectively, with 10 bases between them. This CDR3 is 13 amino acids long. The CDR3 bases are TGTGCCAGCAGGGAACAGATTAACACTGAAGCTTTCTTT. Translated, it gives CASREQINTEAFF.

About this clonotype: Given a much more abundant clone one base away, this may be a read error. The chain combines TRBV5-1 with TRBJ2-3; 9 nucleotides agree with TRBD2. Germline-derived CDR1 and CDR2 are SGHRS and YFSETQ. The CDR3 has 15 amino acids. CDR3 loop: CASRNTGTSTDTQCF. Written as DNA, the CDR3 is TGCGCCAGCAGGAACACCGGGACTAGCACAGATACGCAGTGTTTT.

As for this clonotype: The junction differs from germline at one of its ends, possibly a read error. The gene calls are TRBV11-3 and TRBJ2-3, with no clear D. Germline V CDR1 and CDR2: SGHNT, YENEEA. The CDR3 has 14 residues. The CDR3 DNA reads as TGTGCCAGCAGCTTAGTCGGCTACACTGATACGCATAATTTT. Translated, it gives CASSLVGYTDTHNF.

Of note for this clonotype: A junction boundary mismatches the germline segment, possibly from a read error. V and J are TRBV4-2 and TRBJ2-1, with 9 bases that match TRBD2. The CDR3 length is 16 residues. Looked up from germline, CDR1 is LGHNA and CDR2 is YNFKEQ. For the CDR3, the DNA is TGCGCCAGCAACCAAAATGTGGCGGGAGGGTACAATGAGCAGTTCTTC. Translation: CASNQNVAGGYNEQFF.

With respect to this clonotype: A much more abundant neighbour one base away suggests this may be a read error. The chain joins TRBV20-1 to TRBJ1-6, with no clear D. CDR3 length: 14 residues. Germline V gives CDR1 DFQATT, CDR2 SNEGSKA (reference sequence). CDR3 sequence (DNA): TGCAGTGTTAGAGAGGTACAGCCTAATTCACCCCTCCACTTT. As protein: CSVREVQPNSPLHF.

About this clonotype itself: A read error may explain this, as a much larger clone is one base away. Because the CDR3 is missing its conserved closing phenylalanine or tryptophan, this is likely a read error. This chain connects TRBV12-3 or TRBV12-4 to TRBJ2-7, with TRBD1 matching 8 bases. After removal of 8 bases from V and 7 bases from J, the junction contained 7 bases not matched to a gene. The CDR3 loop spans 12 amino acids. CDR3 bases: TGTGCCAGCCAGGGGGCCCTGGGGGAGCAGTACCTC. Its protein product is CASQGALGEQYL.

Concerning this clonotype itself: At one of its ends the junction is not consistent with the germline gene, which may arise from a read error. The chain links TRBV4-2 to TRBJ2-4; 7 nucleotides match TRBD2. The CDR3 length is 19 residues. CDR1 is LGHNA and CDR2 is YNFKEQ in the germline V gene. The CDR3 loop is CTSNQAQASGSLAKNIQYF. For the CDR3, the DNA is TGTACCAGCAACCAAGCGCAGGCTAGCGGTTCGTTAGCCAAAAACATTCAGTACTTC.

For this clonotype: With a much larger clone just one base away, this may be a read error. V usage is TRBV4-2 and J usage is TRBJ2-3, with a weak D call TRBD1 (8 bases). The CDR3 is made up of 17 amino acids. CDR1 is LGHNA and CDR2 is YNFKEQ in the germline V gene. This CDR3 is CASSQDVGGQGADMQYF. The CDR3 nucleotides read TGTGCCAGCAGCCAAGATGTGGGGGGGCAGGGGGCAGATATGCAGTATTTT.

As DNA, the CDR3 is TGCAGCGTTAATGGGGGTACGGGAGGTGGTAAGGCCTACGAGCAGTACTTC. This translates into CSVNGGTGGGKAYEQYF. The chain combines TRBV29-1 with TRBJ2-7; TRBD2 matches at 7 bases. The ends lost 5 bases at V and 2 bases at J; junction bases unmatched: 18. CDR3 length equals 17 residues. The germline gives CDR1 SQVTM, CDR2 ANQGSEA.

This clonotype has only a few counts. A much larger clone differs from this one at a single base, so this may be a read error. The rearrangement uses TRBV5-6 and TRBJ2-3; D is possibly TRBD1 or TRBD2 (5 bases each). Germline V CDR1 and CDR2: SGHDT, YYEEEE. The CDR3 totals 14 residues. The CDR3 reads CASSLGDPTDTLYF. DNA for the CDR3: TGTGCCAGCAGCTTGGGGGACCCCACAGATACGCTGTATTTT.

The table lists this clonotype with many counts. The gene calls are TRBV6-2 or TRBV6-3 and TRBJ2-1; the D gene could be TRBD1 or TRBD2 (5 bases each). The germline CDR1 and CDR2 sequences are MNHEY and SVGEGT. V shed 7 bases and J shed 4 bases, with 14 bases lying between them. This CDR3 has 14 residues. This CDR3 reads CASKGVGEYNEQFF. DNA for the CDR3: TGTGCCAGCAAGGGCGTGGGGGAATACAATGAGCAGTTCTTC.

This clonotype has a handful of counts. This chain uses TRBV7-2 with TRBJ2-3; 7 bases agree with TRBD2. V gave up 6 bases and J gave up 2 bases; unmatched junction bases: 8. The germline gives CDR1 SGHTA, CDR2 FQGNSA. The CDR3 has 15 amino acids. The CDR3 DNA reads TGTGCCAGCAGGTTGGGCGGGAGACACACAGATACGCAGTATTTT. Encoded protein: CASRLGGRHTDTQYF.

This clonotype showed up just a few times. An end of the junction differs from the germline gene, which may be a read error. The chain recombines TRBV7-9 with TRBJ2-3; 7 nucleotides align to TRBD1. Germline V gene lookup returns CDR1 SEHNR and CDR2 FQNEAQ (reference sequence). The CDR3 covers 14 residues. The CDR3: CASSLLGGTDKQYF. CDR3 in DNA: TGTGCCAGCAGTTTATTAGGGGGCACAGATAAGCAGTATTTT.

CDR3 nucleotides: TGTGCCATCAGTGATCTCCGAATTGGGGGCACCGGGGAGCTGTTTTTT. This sequence encodes CAISDLRIGGTGELFF. V and J are TRBV10-3 and TRBJ2-2; D is tentatively TRBD1 or TRBD2 (5 bases each). The V gene's germline CDR1 is ENHRY and CDR2 SYGVKD. Between the trimmed V and J ends, which lost 3 bases and 4 bases, there was a span of 15 bases. This CDR3 contains 16 residues.

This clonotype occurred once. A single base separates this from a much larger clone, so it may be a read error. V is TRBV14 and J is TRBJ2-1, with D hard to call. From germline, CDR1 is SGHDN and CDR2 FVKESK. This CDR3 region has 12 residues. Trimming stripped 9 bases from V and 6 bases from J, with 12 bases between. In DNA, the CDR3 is TGTGCCAGTGCAAAGGTCCGCAATGAGCAGTTCTTC. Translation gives CASAKVRNEQFF.

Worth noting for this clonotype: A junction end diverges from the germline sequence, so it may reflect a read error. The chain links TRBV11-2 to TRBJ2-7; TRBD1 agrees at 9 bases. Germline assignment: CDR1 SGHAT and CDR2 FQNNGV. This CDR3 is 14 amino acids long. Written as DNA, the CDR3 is TGTACCAGCAGCTCACCGGGACAGGGCTACGAGCAATACTTC. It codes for CTSSSPGQGYEQYF.

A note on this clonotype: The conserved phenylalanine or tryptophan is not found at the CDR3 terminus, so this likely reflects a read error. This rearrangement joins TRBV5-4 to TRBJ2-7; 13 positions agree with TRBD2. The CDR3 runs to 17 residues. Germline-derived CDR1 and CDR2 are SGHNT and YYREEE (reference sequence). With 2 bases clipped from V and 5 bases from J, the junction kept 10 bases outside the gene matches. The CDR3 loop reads CASSFLWTSGSNHEQYS. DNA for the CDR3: TGTGCCAGCAGCTTTCTGTGGACTAGCGGGAGTAACCACGAGCAGTACTCC.

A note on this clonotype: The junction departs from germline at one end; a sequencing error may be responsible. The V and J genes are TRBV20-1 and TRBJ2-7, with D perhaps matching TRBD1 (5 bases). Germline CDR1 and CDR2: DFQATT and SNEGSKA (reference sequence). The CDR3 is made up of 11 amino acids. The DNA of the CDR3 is TGCAGTGTCAGGGATTCCTACGACCAGTACTTC. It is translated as CSVRDSYDQYF.

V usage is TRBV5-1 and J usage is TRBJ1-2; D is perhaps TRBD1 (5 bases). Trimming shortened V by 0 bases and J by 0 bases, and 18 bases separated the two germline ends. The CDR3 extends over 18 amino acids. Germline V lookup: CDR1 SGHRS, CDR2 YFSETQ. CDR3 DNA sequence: TGCGCCAGCAGCTTGGAACCACGACAGACCCTAGCTAACTATGGCTACACCTTC. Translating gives CASSLEPRQTLANYGYTF.

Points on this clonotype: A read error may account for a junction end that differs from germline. CDR3 region: CARSQDRQARTIF. For the CDR3, the DNA is TGCGCCAGAAGCCAGGACAGGCAGGCTAGGACGATCTTC. The J gene is TRBJ2-1, the V gene TRBV4-3; 7 bases fit TRBD1. The CDR3 has 13 residues. Germline V gene sequence: CDR1 LGHNA, CDR2 YSLEER.

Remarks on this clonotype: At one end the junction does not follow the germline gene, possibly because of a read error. The CDR3: CPSSQDQGSNLPQHF. CDR3 DNA sequence: TGCCCCAGCAGCCAAGACCAGGGTAGTAATCTGCCCCAGCATTTT. The rearrangement uses TRBV4-1 and TRBJ1-5; D perhaps matches TRBD1 (5 bases). Germline CDR1 MGHRA, CDR2 YSYEKL. There are 15 residues in the CDR3.

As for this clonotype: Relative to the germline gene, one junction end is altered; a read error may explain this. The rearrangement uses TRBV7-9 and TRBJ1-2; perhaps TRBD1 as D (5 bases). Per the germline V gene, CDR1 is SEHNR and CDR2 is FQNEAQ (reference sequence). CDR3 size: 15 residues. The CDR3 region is CASSSHGAIDHGYTF. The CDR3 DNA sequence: TGTGCCAGCAGCTCACATGGGGCCATAGACCATGGTTACACCTTC.

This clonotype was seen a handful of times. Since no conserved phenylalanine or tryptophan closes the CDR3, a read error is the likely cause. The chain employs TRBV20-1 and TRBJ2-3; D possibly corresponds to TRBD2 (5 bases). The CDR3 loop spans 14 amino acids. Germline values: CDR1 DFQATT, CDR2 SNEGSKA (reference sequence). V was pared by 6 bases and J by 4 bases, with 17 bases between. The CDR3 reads CSALPHERSDTQYS. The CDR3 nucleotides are TGCAGTGCCCTCCCCCATGAGCGGTCAGATACGCAGTATTCT.

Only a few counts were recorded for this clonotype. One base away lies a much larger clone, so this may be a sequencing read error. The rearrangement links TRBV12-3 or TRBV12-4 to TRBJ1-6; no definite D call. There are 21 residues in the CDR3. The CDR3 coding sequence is TGTGCCGGCAGTTTAGGCCGGGCTGGGTCCAAAACCAGCTCCTATAATTCACCCCTCCACTTT. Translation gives CAGSLGRAGSKTSSYNSPLHF.

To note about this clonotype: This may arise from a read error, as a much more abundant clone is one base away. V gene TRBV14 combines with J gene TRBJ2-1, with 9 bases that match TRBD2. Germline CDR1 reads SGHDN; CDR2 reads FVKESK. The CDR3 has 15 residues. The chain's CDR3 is CDSGSGGFSYNEQFF. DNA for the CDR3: TGTGACAGCGGTAGCGGGGGATTCTCCTACAATGAGCAGTTCTTC.

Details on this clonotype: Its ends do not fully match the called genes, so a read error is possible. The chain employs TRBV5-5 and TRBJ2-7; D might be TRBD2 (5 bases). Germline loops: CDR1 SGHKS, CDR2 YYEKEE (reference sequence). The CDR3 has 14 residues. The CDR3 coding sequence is TGTGCAAGTAGCGCCACGGGCAGCTCCGACGAGCAGTACTTC. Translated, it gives CASSATGSSDEQYF.

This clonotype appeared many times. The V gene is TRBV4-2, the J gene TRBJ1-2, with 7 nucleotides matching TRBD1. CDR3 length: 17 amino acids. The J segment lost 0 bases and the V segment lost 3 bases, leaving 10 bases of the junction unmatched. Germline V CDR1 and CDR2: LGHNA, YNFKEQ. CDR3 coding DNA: TGTGCCAGCAGCCAGCCTATGGGGACAGCTTCTAACTATGGCTACACCTTC. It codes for CASSQPMGTASNYGYTF.

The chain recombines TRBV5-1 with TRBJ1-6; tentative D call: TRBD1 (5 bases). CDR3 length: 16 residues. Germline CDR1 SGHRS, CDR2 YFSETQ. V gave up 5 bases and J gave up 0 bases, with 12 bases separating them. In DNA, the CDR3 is TGCGCCAGCAGTCGCAGGGAGGGCTCCTATAATTCACCCCTCCACTTT. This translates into CASSRREGSYNSPLHF.